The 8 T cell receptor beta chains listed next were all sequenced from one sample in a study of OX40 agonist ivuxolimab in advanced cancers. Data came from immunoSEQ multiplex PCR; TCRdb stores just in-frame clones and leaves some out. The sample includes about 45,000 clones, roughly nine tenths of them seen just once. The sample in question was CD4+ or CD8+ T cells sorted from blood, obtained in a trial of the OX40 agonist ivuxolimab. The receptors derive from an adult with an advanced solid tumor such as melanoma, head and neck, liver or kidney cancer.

The CDR3 is CASSYDPRSSYNEQFF. The CDR3 DNA follows: TGTGCCAGCAGCTATGACCCCCGGAGCTCCTACAATGAGCAGTTCTTC. The chain has TRBV2 and TRBJ2-1, with D uncertain. V lost 6 bases and J lost 0, with 15 bases in between. CDR3 length equals 16 residues. The V gene's germline CDR1 is SNHLY and CDR2 FYNNEI.

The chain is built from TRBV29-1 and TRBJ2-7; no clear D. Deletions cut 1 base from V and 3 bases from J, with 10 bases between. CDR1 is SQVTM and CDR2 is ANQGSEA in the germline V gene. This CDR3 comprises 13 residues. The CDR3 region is CSVEGSRNYEQYF. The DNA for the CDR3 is TGCAGCGTTGAAGGTAGCAGGAACTACGAGCAGTACTTC.

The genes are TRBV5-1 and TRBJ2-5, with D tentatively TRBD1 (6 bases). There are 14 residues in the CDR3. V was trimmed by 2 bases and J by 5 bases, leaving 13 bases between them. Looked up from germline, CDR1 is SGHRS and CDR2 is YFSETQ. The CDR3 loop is CASSLTGFWETQYF. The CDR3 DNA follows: TGCGCCAGCAGCTTAACAGGGTTCTGGGAGACCCAGTACTTC.

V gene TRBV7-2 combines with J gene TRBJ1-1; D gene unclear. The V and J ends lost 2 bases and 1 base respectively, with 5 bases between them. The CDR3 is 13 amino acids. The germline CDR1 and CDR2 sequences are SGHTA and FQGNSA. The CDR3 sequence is CASSLWANTEAFF. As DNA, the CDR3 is TGTGCCAGCAGCTTATGGGCGAACACTGAAGCTTTCTTT.

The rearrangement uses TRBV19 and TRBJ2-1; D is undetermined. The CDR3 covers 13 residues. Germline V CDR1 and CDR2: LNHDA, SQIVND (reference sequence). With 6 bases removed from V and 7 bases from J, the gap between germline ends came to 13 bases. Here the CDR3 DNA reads TGTGCCAGTAGCCCCGGCGATCTAAATGAGCAGTTCTTC. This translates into CASSPGDLNEQFF. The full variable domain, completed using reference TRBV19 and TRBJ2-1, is DGGITQSPKYLFRKEGQNVTLSCEQNLNHDAMYWYRQDPGQGLRLIYYSQIVNDFQKGDIAEGYSVSREKKESFPLTVTSAQKNPTAFYLCASSPGDLNEQFFGPGTRLTVL.

CDR3 bases: TGTGCCAGTAGACTTAGCGCGAGCTCCTACAATGAGCAGTTCTTC. Encoded protein: CASRLSASSYNEQFF. This chain joins TRBV19 and TRBJ2-1; possible D gene TRBD2, 5 bases. CDR1 and CDR2 (germline): LNHDA, SQIVND (reference sequence). The V gene lost 6 bases and the J gene lost 0 bases, with 12 bases spanning the gap. The CDR3 is 15 amino acids.

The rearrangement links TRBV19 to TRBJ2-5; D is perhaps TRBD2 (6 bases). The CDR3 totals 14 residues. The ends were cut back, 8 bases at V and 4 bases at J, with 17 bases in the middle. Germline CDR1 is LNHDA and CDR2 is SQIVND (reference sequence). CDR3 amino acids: CASQGRGGPETQYF. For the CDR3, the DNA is TGTGCCAGTCAGGGTCGGGGAGGTCCAGAGACCCAGTACTTC.

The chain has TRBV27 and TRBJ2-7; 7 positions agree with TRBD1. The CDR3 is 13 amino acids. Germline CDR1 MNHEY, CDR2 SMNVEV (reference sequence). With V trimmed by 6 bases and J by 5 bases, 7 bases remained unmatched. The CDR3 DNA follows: TGTGCCAGCAGCGCAGGGGGAGTAGACGAGCAGTACTTC. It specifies CASSAGGVDEQYF.